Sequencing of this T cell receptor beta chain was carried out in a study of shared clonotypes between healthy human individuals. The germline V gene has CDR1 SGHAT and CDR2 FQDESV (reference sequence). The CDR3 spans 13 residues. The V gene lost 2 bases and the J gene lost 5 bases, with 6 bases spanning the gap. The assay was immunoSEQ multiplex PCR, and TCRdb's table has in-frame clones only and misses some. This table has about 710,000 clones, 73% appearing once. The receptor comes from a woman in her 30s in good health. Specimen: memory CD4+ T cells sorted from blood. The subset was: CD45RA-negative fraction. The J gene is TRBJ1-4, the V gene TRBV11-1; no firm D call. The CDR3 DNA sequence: TGTGCCAGCAGCTTACCACCGAATGAAAAACTGTTTTTT. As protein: CASSLPPNEKLFF.